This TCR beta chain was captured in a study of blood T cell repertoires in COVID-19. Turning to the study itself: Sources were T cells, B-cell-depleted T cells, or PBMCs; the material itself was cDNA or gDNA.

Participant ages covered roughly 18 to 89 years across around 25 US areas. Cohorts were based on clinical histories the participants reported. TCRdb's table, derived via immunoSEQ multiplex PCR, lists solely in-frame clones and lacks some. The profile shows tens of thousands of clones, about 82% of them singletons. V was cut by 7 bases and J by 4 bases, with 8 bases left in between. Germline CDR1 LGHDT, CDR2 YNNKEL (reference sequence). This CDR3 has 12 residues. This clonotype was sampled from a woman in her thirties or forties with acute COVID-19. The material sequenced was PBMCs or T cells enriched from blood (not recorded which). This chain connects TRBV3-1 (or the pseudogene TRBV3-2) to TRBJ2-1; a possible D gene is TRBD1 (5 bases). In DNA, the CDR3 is TGTGCCAGCACCGCAGGGTACAATGAGCAGTTCTTC. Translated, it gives CASTAGYNEQFF.